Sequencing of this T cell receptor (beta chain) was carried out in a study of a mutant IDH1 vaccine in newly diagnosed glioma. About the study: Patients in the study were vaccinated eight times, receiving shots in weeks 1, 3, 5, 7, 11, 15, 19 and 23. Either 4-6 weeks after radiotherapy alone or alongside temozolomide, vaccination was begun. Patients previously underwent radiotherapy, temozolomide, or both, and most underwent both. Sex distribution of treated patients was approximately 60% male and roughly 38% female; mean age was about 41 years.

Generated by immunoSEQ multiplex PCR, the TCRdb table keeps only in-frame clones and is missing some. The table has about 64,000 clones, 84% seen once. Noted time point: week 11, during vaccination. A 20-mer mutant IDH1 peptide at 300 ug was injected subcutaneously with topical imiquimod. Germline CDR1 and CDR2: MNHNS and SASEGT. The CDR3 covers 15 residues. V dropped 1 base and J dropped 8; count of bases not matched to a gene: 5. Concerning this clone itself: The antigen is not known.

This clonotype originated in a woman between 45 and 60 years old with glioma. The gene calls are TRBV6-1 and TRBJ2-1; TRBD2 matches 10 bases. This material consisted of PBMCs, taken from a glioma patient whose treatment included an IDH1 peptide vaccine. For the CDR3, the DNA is TGTGCCAGCAGTGAAGAAAGCGGGGGGGCGCATGAGCAGTTCTTC. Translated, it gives CASSEESGGAHEQFF.